This T cell receptor beta chain appears in the sequencing data of a study of cytotoxic CD8 clonotypes in ibrutinib-treated CLL. Study in general: There were approximately ten relapsed/refractory patients and about 14 treatment-naive patients, and under 18 were IGHV unmutated. Study-wide results and limits: Clonality showed a rise at ibrutinib response that reversed toward baseline at progression. Public clonotypes were seen rarely and were contracted or stable on treatment.

Frozen PBMC stocks contributed around 2 micrograms of genomic DNA to the TCR beta libraries. About this clone: Its target is not known.

TCRdb's table, derived via immunoSEQ multiplex PCR, lists solely in-frame clones and lacks some. This table holds approximately 350,000 clones, 67% found once. V was cut by 10 bases and J by 6 bases, with 18 bases left in between. Germline CDR1 ENHRY, CDR2 SYGVKD. The CDR3 has 13 residues. This TCR was sampled from a human donor with chronic lymphocytic leukemia. This chain connects TRBV10-3 to TRBJ1-1; D may be TRBD1 (6 bases). The input for sequencing was PBMCs, taken after 36 months of ibrutinib treatment. CDR3 bases: TGTGCCACCCAGCAGGACAGAGACCCTGAAGCTTTCTTT. This sequence encodes CATQQDRDPEAFF.